The 20 T cell receptor beta chains below come from one sample, sequenced in a study of blood T cell repertoires in COVID-19. Assay: immunoSEQ multiplex PCR; the TCRdb copy retains only in-frame clones and omits some. Of 260,000 or so clones in the sample, about 85% were seen once. The sequencing input was PBMCs or T cells enriched from blood (not recorded which). Receptors originate from a woman in her fifties or sixties who had recovered from COVID-19.

This clone showed up just once. This chain links TRBV7-8 with TRBJ2-5, with TRBD2 identical over 10 bases. The CDR3 extends over 15 amino acids. Trimming cost V 5 bases and J 3 bases; bases outside gene matches: 6. Germline V gene data show CDR1 as SGHVS and CDR2 as FQNEAQ. Written as DNA, the CDR3 is TGTGCCAGCAGCCCCCGGGGACTAGCGAAAGAGACCCAGTACTTC. Translation gives CASSPRGLAKETQYF.

The genes are TRBV7-3 and TRBJ2-1; perhaps TRBD2 as D (6 bases). This CDR3 contains 15 residues. Germline assignment: CDR1 SGHTA and CDR2 FQGTGA. V lost 5 bases to trimming and J lost 10 bases, with 21 bases between them. CDR3 in amino acids: CASSPSGLAPSEQFF. The CDR3 bases are TGTGCCAGCAGCCCTTCCGGGCTAGCGCCCTCAGAGCAGTTCTTC. The whole variable domain, remainder taken from reference TRBV7-3 and TRBJ2-1, is GAGVSQTPSNKVTEKGKYVELRCDPISGHTALYWYRQSLGQGPEFLIYFQGTGAADDSGLPNDRFFAVRPEGSVSTLKIQRTERGDSAVYLCASSPSGLAPSEQFFGPGTRLTVL.

This clone was found a few times. This chain links TRBV7-2 with TRBJ1-2, with D perhaps matching TRBD1 (5 bases). Germline CDR1 reads SGHTA; CDR2 reads FQGNSA. With 5 bases removed from V and 5 bases from J, the gap between germline ends came to 12 bases. The CDR3 sequence is 13 residues long. The CDR3 reads CASSTQGGYGYTF. As DNA, the CDR3 is TGTGCCAGCAGCACTCAGGGAGGGTATGGCTACACCTTC.

The chain couples TRBV12-3 or TRBV12-4 to TRBJ1-1; D gene unclear. This CDR3 is built from 13 residues. V lost 6 bases and J lost 1, with 9 bases in between. CDR3 in DNA: TGTGCCAGCAGACCAGTGTCGAACACTGAAGCTTTCTTT. Translating it yields CASRPVSNTEAFF.

This clone was counted a single time. This chain connects TRBV30 to TRBJ2-5, with 12 positions matching TRBD2. The V gene end was trimmed by 2 bases and the J gene end by 2 bases; junction bases not matched to a gene: 3. The CDR3 sequence is 15 residues long. Germline CDR1 and CDR2: GTSNPN and SVGIG (reference sequence). The CDR3 protein is CAWSPGLAGQETQYF. The CDR3 nucleotides read TGTGCCTGGAGTCCCGGACTAGCGGGGCAAGAGACCCAGTACTTC.

The DNA of the CDR3 is TGTGCCAGCAGCAAAGAAGGGGGCCCCCTCCACTTT. This encodes CASSKEGGPLHF. The chain links TRBV21-1 to TRBJ1-6; the table assigns TRBD1, which was not confirmed against the DNA. TRBV21-1 is a recognized pseudogene. The CDR3 runs to 12 residues.

The DNA for the CDR3 is TGTGCCAGCAGCTTAGCGGGAGGCACCGGGGAGCTGTTTTTT. This gives the protein CASSLAGGTGELFF. The gene calls are TRBV11-2 and TRBJ2-2, with 7 positions matching TRBD2. This CDR3 spans 14 amino acids. From germline, CDR1 is SGHAT and CDR2 FQNNGV. V lost 1 base and J lost 4; bases outside the gene matches: 0.

The chain joins TRBV5-5 to TRBJ2-5; 12 bases are shared with TRBD2. V trimming: 4 bases; J trimming: 1 base; junction bases outside the gene matches: 8. Germline values: CDR1 SGHKS, CDR2 YYEKEE (reference sequence). This CDR3 is 17 amino acids long. The CDR3 sequence is CASSPGLAGYVQETQYF. The CDR3 region has the DNA TGTGCCAGCAGCCCCGGACTAGCGGGATATGTCCAAGAGACCCAGTACTTC.

This clone was recorded at least ten times. The chain joins TRBV9 to TRBJ2-2; possible D gene TRBD1, 5 bases. Germline values: CDR1 SGDLS, CDR2 YYNGEE. The CDR3 contains 15 residues. The germline V and J ends were trimmed by 0 bases and 6 bases, with 12 bases remaining between them. The CDR3 protein is CASSVEAGKAGELFF. The CDR3 bases are TGTGCCAGCAGCGTAGAGGCAGGGAAGGCCGGGGAGCTGTTTTTT.

The chain joins TRBV7-3 to TRBJ1-2; possible D gene TRBD1, 6 bases. The CDR3 is made up of 15 amino acids. The germline V gene has CDR1 SGHTA and CDR2 FQGTGA. The V gene lost 3 bases and the J gene lost 7 bases, with 18 bases spanning the gap. The CDR3 spells CASSLQPGQLPGYTF. In DNA, the CDR3 is TGTGCCAGCAGCTTGCAACCGGGACAACTCCCTGGCTACACCTTC.

J is TRBJ2-3 and V is TRBV7-3; no reliable D call. The CDR3 is 14 amino acids. Germline values: CDR1 SGHTA, CDR2 FQGTGA. V gave up 2 bases and J gave up 2 bases, with 8 bases separating them. The CDR3: CASSLDKYTDTQYF. The CDR3 nucleotides read TGTGCCAGCAGCTTAGACAAGTACACAGATACGCAGTATTTT.

Concerning this clone itself: Other DNA sequences in the same sample also yield this CDR3. In DNA, the CDR3 is TGTGCCAGCAGTGAGGCGGGGGCTAATGAAAAACTGTTTTTT. This encodes CASSEAGANEKLFF. The chain is built from TRBV2 and TRBJ1-4, with a possible D match to TRBD1 (5 bases). The CDR3 spans 14 residues. Germline CDR1 and CDR2: SNHLY and FYNNEI. Trimming left V 3 bases short and J 3 bases short, with 8 bases between.

This clone was counted a few times. The V call is TRBV12-3 or TRBV12-4, the J call TRBJ1-2; D gene uncertain. V was clipped by 3 bases and J by 8 bases, with 10 bases between them. The CDR3 is made up of 12 amino acids. CDR3 sequence (DNA): TGTGCCAGCAGTTTCGGGGTGGGCGGCTACACCTTC. It codes for CASSFGVGGYTF.

This rearrangement joins TRBV11-2 to TRBJ2-3; tentative D call: TRBD2 (5 bases). The CDR3 extends over 14 amino acids. CDR1 is SGHAT, CDR2 FQNNGV, per germline. V was shortened by 2 bases and J by 5 bases, with 11 bases between the two germline ends. The CDR3 protein is CASSLLEGGDTQYF. The CDR3 bases are TGTGCCAGCAGCTTATTAGAGGGCGGAGATACGCAGTATTTT.

The chain couples TRBV9 to TRBJ1-3; no clear D. CDR3 length: 15 amino acids. Germline V CDR1 and CDR2: SGDLS, YYNGEE. V was clipped by 3 bases and J by 2 bases, with 12 bases between them. The CDR3 sequence is CASSARLGAGNTIYF. The CDR3 DNA reads TGTGCCAGCAGCGCTCGGTTGGGCGCTGGAAACACCATATATTTT.

The chain carries TRBV27 and TRBJ1-2; 9 bases are a match to TRBD1. CDR1 is MNHEY, CDR2 SMNVEV, per germline (reference sequence). CDR3 length: 15 amino acids. Unmatched junction bases numbered 11, after V lost 6 bases and J lost 6 bases. This CDR3 is CASSLTGDRENGYTF. The CDR3 coding sequence is TGTGCCAGCAGCCTAACCGGGGACAGGGAGAATGGCTACACCTTC.

This clone was observed once. J is TRBJ1-2 and V is TRBV5-4; no firm D call. The CDR3 totals 13 residues. Trimming stripped 1 base from V and 0 bases from J, with 4 bases between. Germline CDR1 is SGHNT and CDR2 is YYREEE (reference sequence). CDR3 in DNA: TGTGCCAGCAGCTTGTCCACTAACTATGGCTACACCTTC. This gives the protein CASSLSTNYGYTF.

The chain carries TRBV4-1 and TRBJ1-6; maybe TRBD1 (5 bases). The CDR3 covers 13 residues. Germline-derived CDR1 and CDR2 are MGHRA and YSYEKL. V dropped 0 bases and J dropped 14 bases, with 11 bases sitting between them. The CDR3 loop reads CASSQDPGQSLHF. CDR3 in DNA: TGCGCCAGCAGCCAAGATCCAGGACAATCCCTCCACTTT.

This chain joins TRBV2 and TRBJ1-4; a possible D gene is TRBD1 (6 bases). Germline V gene sequence: CDR1 SNHLY, CDR2 FYNNEI. Trimming shortened V by 4 bases and J by 3 bases, and 9 bases separated the two germline ends. CDR3 length: 14 residues. CDR3 in amino acids: CASSVRGANEKLFF. The CDR3 region has the DNA TGTGCCAGCAGTGTCAGGGGAGCTAATGAAAAACTGTTTTTT.

The chain uses TRBV5-4 and TRBJ1-3; D gene ambiguous. There are 13 residues in the CDR3. Germline assignment: CDR1 SGHNT and CDR2 YYREEE (reference sequence). Trimming pared 2 bases from V and 3 bases from J, leaving 6 bases between. CDR3 protein: CASSFVGGNTIYF. As DNA, the CDR3 is TGTGCCAGCAGCTTTGTCGGTGGAAACACCATATATTTT.